This T cell receptor beta chain was identified during a study of blood T cells in healthy people across ages. Whole-study results and caveats: Strong correlation linked observed beta diversity and percent naive T cells. With unsorted PBMCs, a conclusive comparison of naive versus antigen-experienced cells was not possible. Diversity figures derived from one million T cells were judged to underestimate the true value.

For the second PCR, which ran for about 6 to 11 cycles, a sample-barcoded 5' primer and a J-beta primer mix were used. MiXCR, run by TCRdb on the 5' RACE reads, gives a single entry per CDR3 protein. In the table there are 630,000 or so distinct CDR3 sequences, 25% to 35% of which are singletons. PBMCs, at least 7 million per sample, were isolated. This clonotype was observed many times. The antigen remains undetermined. This CDR3 is 16 amino acids long. Per the germline V gene, CDR1 is DFQATT and CDR2 is SNEGSKA (reference sequence). Unmatched junction bases numbered 15, after V lost 3 bases and J lost 7 bases.

This clonotype was obtained from a woman at least 80 years old in good health. What was sequenced was blood. The genes are TRBV20-1 and TRBJ2-1; 7 nucleotides agree with TRBD2. The CDR3 region is CSASPPAGFVSNEQFF. The CDR3 DNA is TGCAGTGCTAGTCCCCCAGCGGGGTTCGTCTCGAATGAGCAGTTCTTC.